One and the same sample provided the 12 T cell receptor beta chains below, sequenced in a study of shared clonotypes between healthy human individuals. Assay used: immunoSEQ multiplex PCR; TCRdb lists only in-frame clones, some missing. Found here are over a million clones, around 98.5% of them singletons; the top ten hold roughly 0.36%. The specimen sequenced was naive CD4+ T cells sorted from blood. Subset: CD45RA+ positively selected. These receptor sequences come from a man aged 25 to 40 in good health.

This clone was found once. This sequence joins TRBV5-1 and TRBJ1-3; D may be TRBD1 (5 bases). Per the germline V gene, CDR1 is SGHRS and CDR2 is YFSETQ. The ends were cut back, 4 bases at V and 0 bases at J, with 14 bases in the middle. There are 16 residues in the CDR3. CDR3 DNA: TGCGCCAGCAGCCCAAGGGGTGGTGGCTCTGGAAACACCATATATTTT. It codes for CASSPRGGGSGNTIYF.

This clone was seen once. The chain recombines TRBV7-3 with TRBJ2-3; 7 bases are a match to TRBD2. The CDR3 contains 17 residues. Germline CDR1 SGHTA, CDR2 FQGTGA. The V segment lost 0 bases and the J segment 4 bases; nucleotides outside the gene matches: 10. The CDR3 reads CASSLTLTGAGADTQYF. For the CDR3, the DNA is TGTGCCAGCAGCTTAACGTTAACTGGTGCGGGAGCAGATACGCAGTATTTT.

V gene TRBV5-1 combines with J gene TRBJ2-1; the D call may be TRBD1 or TRBD2 (5 bases each). In germline, CDR1 is SGHRS, CDR2 YFSETQ. This CDR3 contains 16 residues. Deletions cut 4 bases from V and 2 bases from J, with 16 bases between. The chain's CDR3 is CASSMKGPPAYNEQFF. CDR3 DNA sequence: TGCGCCAGCAGCATGAAGGGACCGCCCGCCTACAATGAGCAGTTCTTC.

V gene TRBV15 combines with J gene TRBJ2-5; D gene uncertain. The CDR3 spans 12 residues. Trimming removed 7 bases from V and 1 base from J, with 7 bases in between. Germline CDR1 and CDR2: LNHNV and YYDKDF (reference sequence). The CDR3 loop reads CATIPPQETQYF. As DNA, the CDR3 is TGTGCCACCATTCCCCCCCAAGAGACCCAGTACTTC.

V usage is TRBV28 and J usage is TRBJ2-7, with D maybe TRBD1 (7 bases). The germline CDR1 and CDR2 sequences are MDHEN and SYDVKM. CDR3 length: 16 amino acids. Deletions cut 5 bases from V and 7 bases from J, with 24 bases between. CDR3 DNA sequence: TGTGCCAGCAGTACCAGACAGGGTGGGACGGCGGGAGAGCAGTACTTC. Its translation is CASSTRQGGTAGEQYF.

This chain uses TRBV7-9 with TRBJ1-5; TRBD1 might be the D (6 bases). The length of the CDR3 is 15 residues. V was cut by 3 bases and J by 2 bases, with 11 bases left in between. From germline, CDR1 is SEHNR and CDR2 FQNEAQ (reference sequence). CDR3 sequence (DNA): TGTGCCAGCAGCTTGAATGCAGGGGGCAATCAGCCCCAGCATTTT. Amino acid sequence: CASSLNAGGNQPQHF.

The V and J genes are TRBV27 and TRBJ2-5, with a tentative D call TRBD1 (6 bases). Germline lookup yields CDR1 MNHEY and CDR2 SMNVEV (reference sequence). The CDR3 is 14 amino acids. The V and J ends lost 2 bases and 4 bases respectively, with 11 bases between them. The CDR3, as DNA: TGTGCCAGCAGTTTAACAGGGTACCGAGAGACCCAGTACTTC. Translating gives CASSLTGYRETQYF.

About this clone itself: Distinct nucleotide sequences in the sample also encode this CDR3. The chain links TRBV18 to TRBJ2-2; D is ambiguous. Trimming cost V 3 bases and J 0 bases, with 8 bases left between them. Germline CDR1 is KGHSH and CDR2 is LQKENI. The CDR3 loop spans 15 amino acids. The CDR3 reads CASSPRLANTGELFF. Written as DNA, the CDR3 is TGTGCCAGCTCACCGAGGCTAGCGAACACCGGGGAGCTGTTTTTT.

V gene TRBV28 combines with J gene TRBJ2-7; D could derive from TRBD1 or TRBD2 (5 bases each). The CDR3 consists of 12 residues. CDR1 and CDR2 (germline): MDHEN, SYDVKM. V lost 7 bases and J lost 4, with 11 bases in between. CDR3 protein: CASTGDPYEQYF. Written as DNA, the CDR3 is TGTGCCAGCACCGGGGACCCGTACGAGCAGTACTTC.

This chain connects TRBV27 to TRBJ2-7, with D possibly being TRBD1 (6 bases). Between the trimmed V and J ends, which lost 3 bases and 4 bases, there was a span of 13 bases. Germline loops: CDR1 MNHEY, CDR2 SMNVEV (reference sequence). The CDR3 is 14 amino acids. As DNA, the CDR3 is TGTGCCAGCAGTTTTCAGGGGACCCGATACGAGCAGTACTTC. Amino acid sequence: CASSFQGTRYEQYF.

The chain joins TRBV6-5 to TRBJ2-7, with 7 bases matching TRBD2. Germline V lookup: CDR1 MNHEY, CDR2 SVGAGI. This CDR3 contains 15 residues. V trimming: 0 bases; J trimming: 1 base; junction bases outside the gene matches: 3. Here the CDR3 reads CASSYSGGVSYEQYF. The CDR3 DNA is TGTGCCAGCAGTTACTCGGGGGGGGTTTCCTACGAGCAGTACTTC.

The rearrangement links TRBV7-9 to TRBJ2-2, with D unresolved. The germline V gene has CDR1 SEHNR and CDR2 FQNEAQ (reference sequence). Trimming removed 2 bases at V and 6 bases at J, with 10 bases between. The CDR3 loop spans 14 amino acids. The CDR3 sequence: CASSLTRLAGELFF. The CDR3 DNA follows: TGTGCCAGCAGCTTAACGCGGTTGGCCGGGGAGCTGTTTTTT.